One sample yielded the 3 T cell receptor beta chains listed below, sequenced in a study of blood T cell repertoires in COVID-19. Some clones are missing from TCRdb's copy, which holds only in-frame ones; the method was immunoSEQ multiplex PCR. The profile shows hundreds of thousands of clones, just under 90% of them singletons. Sequencing was performed on peripheral blood. All receptors come from a woman in her 30s with COVID-19, enrolled during active disease.

The chain couples TRBV28 to TRBJ1-2, with TRBD1 as a possible D gene (5 bases). Germline-derived CDR1 and CDR2 are MDHEN and SYDVKM. This CDR3 has 14 residues. Trimming removed 5 bases from V and 7 bases from J, with 17 bases in between. CDR3 amino acids: CASSPIRAIGGYTF. For the CDR3, the DNA is TGTGCCAGCAGTCCGATCAGGGCTATTGGTGGCTACACCTTC.

The rearrangement uses TRBV23-1 and TRBJ1-2, with 7 bases fitting TRBD1. TRBV23-1 is filed as an ORF, its function uncertain. The CDR3 consists of 14 residues. V gave up 0 bases and J gave up 6 bases; unmatched junction bases: 4. CDR3 in amino acids: CASSQSGRGHGYTF. In DNA, the CDR3 is TGCGCCAGCAGTCAATCTGGAAGGGGGCATGGCTACACCTTC.

Many counts were recorded for this clone. J is TRBJ1-2 and V is TRBV2, with D possibly matching TRBD1 (6 bases). CDR1 is SNHLY and CDR2 is FYNNEI in the germline V gene. The CDR3 loop spans 13 amino acids. V was pared by 5 bases and J by 5 bases, with 12 bases between. This CDR3 is CASSRNREYGYTF. CDR3 bases: TGTGCCAGCAGTCGTAACAGGGAATATGGCTACACCTTC.